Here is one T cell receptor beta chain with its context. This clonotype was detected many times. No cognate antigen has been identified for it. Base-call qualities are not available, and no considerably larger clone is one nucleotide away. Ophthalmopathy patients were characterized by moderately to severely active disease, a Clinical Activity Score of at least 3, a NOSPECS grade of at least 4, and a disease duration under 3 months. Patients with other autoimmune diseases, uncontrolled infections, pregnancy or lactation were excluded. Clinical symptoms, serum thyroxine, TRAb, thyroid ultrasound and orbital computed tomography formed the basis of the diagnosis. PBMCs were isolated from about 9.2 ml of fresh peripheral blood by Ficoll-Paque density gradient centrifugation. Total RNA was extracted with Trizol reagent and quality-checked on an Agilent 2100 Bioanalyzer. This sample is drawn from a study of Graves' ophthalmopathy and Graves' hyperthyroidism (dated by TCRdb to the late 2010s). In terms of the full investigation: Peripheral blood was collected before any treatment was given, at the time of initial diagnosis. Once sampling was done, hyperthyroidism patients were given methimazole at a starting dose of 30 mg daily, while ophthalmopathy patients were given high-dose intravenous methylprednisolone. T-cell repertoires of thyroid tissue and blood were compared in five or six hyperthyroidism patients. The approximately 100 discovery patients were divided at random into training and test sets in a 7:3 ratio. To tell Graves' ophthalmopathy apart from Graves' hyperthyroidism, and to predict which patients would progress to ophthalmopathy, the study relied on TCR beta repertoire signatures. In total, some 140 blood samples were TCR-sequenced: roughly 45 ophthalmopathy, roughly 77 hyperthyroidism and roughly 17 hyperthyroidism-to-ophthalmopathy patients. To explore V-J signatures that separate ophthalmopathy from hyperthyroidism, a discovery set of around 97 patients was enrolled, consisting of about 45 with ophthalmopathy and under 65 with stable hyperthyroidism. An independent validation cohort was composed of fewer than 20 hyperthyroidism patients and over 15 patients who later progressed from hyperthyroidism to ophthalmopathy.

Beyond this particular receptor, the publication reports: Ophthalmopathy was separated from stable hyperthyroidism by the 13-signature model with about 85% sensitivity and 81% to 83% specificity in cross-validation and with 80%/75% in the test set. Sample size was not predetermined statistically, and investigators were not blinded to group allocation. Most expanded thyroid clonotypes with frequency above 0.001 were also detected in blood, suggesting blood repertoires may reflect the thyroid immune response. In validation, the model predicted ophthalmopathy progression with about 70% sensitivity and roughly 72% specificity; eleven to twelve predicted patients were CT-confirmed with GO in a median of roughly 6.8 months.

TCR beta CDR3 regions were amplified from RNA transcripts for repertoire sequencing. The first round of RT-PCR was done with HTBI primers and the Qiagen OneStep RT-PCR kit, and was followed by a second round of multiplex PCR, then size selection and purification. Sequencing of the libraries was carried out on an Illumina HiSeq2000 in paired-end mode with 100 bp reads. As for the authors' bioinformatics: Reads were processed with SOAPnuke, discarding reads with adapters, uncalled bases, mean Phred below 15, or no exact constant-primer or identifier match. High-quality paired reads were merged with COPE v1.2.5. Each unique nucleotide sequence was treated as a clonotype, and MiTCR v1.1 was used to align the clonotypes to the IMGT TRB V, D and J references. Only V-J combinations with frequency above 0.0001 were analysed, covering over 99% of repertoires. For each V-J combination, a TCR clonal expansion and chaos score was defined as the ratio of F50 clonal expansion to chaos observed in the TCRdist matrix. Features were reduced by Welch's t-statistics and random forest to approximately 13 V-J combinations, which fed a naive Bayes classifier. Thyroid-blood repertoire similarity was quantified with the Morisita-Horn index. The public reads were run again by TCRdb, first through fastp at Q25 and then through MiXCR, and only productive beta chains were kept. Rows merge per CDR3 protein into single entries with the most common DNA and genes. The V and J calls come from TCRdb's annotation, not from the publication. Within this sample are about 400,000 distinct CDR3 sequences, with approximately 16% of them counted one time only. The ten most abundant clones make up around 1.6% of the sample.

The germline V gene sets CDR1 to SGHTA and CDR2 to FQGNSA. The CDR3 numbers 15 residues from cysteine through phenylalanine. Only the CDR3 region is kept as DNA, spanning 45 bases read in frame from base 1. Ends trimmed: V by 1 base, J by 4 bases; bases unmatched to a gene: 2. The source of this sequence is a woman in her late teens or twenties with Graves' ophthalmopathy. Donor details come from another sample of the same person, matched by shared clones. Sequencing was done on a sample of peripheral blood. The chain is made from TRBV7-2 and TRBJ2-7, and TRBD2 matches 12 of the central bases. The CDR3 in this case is CASSLGLAGVYEQYF. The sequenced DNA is TGTGCCAGCAGCTTAGGACTAGCGGGGGTTTACGAGCAGTACTTC.